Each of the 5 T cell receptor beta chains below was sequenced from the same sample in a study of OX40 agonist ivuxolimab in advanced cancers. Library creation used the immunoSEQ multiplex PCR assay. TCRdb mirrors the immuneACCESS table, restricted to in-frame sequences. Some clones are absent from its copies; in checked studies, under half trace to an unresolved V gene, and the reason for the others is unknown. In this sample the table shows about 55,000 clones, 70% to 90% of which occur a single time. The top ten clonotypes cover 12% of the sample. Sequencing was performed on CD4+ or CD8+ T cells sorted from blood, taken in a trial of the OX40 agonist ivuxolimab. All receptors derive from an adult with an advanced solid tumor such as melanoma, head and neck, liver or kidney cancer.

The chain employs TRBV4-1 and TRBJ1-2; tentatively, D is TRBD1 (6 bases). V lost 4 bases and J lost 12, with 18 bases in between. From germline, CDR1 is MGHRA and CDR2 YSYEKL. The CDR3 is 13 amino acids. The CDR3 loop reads CASSLHPEGDNTF. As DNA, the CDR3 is TGCGCCAGCAGCCTCCATCCGGAGGGGGATAACACCTTC.

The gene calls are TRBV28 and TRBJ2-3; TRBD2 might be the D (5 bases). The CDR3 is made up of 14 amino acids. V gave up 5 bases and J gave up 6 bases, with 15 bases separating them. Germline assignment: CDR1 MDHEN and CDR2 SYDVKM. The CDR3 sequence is CASSRTGNVDTQYF. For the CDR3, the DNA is TGTGCCAGCAGTAGGACTGGGAACGTGGATACGCAGTATTTT.

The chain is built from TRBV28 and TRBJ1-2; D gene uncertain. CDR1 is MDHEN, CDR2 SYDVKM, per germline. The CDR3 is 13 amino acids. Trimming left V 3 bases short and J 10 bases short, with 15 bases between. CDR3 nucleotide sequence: TGTGCCAGCAGTTTTTGGAGGAGGACTATCTACACCTTC. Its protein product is CASSFWRRTIYTF.

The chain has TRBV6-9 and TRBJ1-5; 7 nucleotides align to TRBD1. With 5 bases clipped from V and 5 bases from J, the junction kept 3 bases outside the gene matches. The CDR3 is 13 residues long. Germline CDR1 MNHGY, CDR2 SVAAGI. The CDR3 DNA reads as TGTGCCAGCAGTACTACAGGGGATCAGCCCCAGCATTTT. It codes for CASSTTGDQPQHF.

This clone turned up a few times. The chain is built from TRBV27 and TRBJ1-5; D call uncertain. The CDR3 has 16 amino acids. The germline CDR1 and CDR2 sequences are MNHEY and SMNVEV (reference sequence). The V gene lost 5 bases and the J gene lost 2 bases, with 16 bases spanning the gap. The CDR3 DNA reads TGTGCCAGCAGTCCACCCCAGGCGCGGGGCAATCAGCCCCAGCATTTT. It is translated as CASSPPQARGNQPQHF.